This T cell receptor (beta chain) came from a study of metastatic and nonmetastatic thyroid tumors (dated by TCRdb to 2018 to 2020). A note on the overall study: Repertoires were compared across peripheral blood and tumor or nodule tissue samples from malignant and benign thyroid patients. Results and caveats for the whole study, not just this receptor: TCR beta diversity was reported as significantly higher in malignant tumors than in benign nodules, in both blood and tumor samples.

This clone was recorded at least ten times. The target of this receptor is not known. Per-nucleotide qualities are absent, and no much larger clonotype sits a single base away. The V end gives up 6 bases and the J end 6 bases, leaving 12 bases in the junction not matched to a gene. CDR1 and CDR2 were assigned from the germline V gene as WSHSY and SAAADI. The CDR3 holds 16 amino acids from the cysteine to the phenylalanine. Only the CDR3 part of the read is kept: 48 bases, read in frame from the first base. Library prep was done by PCR. The sample was run on an Illumina HiSeq 4000. The TCR beta-chain CDR3 region of each patient was profiled by high-throughput sequencing. The authors' analysis ran thus. The researchers built a classifier to tell apart papillary thyroid cancer patients with distant metastasis, based on CDR3 differences among clinicopathological groups. The Shannon index was used to measure repertoire diversity, and the Morisita-Horn index was used to measure how similar tumor and blood repertoires were. TCRdb reran the public reads through fastp at Q25 and MiXCR, keeping productive beta chains. TCRdb, not the authors, supplied the V and J calls. The sample table contains fewer than 40,000 clones; only one count was recorded for about a sixth of them. 6.2% of the sample is in the top ten clones.

None of the patients had been given any treatment before thyroid surgery. Using T-cell receptor beta sequencing, the study looked back at clinical samples from patients collected from the early 2010s to the late 2010s. Material for sequencing was blood. The chain links TRBV10-2 with TRBJ2-1, with 9 bases matching TRBD1. The TCR originated in a male donor with papillary thyroid cancer or a benign thyroid nodule (not recorded which). Some clones in this sample may be carry-over from other donors' samples. The nucleotide sequence is given as TGCGCCAGCAGCGACCCCGGGACAGGGTGGGGCAATGAGCAGTTCTTC. This gives the protein CASSDPGTGWGNEQFF.